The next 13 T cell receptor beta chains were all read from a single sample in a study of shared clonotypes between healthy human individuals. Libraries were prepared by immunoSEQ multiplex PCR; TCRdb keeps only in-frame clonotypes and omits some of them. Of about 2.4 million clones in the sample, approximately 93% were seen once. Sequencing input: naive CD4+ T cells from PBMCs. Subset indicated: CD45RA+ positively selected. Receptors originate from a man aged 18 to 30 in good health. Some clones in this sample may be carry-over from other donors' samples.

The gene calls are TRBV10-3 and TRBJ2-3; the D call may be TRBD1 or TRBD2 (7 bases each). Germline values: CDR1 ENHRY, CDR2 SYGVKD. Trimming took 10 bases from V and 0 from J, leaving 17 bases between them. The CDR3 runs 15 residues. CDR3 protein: CATGRGLPSTDTQYF. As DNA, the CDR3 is TGTGCCACGGGGAGGGGGCTCCCTAGCACAGATACGCAGTATTTT.

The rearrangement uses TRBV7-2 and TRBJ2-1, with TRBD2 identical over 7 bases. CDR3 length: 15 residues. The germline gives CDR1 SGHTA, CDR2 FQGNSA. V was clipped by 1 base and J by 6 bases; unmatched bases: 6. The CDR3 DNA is TGTGCCAGCAGCTTAGTAGGGACTAATCTCAATGAGCAGTTCTTC. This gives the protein CASSLVGTNLNEQFF.

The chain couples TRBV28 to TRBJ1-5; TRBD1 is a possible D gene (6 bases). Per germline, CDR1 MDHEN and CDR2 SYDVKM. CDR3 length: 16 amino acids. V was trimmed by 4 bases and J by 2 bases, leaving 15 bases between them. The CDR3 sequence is CASSSGNRVGNQPQHF. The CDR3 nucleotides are TGTGCCAGCAGTTCCGGAAACAGGGTTGGCAATCAGCCCCAGCATTTT. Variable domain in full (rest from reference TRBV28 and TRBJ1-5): DVKVTQSSRYLVKRTGEKVFLECVQDMDHENMFWYRQDPGLGLRLIYFSYDVKMKEKGDIPEGYSVSREKKERFSLILESASTNQTSMYLCASSSGNRVGNQPQHFGDGTRLSIL.

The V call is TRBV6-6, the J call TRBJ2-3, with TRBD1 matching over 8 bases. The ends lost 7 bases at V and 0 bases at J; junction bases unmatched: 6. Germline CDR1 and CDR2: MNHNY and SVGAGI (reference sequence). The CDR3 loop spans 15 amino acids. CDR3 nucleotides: TGTGCCAGCATGGCGGACAGGGCTAGCACAGATACGCAGTATTTT. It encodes CASMADRASTDTQYF.

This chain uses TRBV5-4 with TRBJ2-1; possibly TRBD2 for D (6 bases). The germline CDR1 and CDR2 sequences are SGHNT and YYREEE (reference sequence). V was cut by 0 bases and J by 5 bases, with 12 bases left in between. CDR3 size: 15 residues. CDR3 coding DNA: TGTGCCAGCAGCTTGGCGGAGGGACTCCACAATGAGCAGTTCTTC. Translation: CASSLAEGLHNEQFF.

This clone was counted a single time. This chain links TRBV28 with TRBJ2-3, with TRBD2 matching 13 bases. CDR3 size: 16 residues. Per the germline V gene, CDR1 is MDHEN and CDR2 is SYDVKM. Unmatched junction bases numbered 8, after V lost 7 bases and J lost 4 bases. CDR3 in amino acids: CASTRTSGRGSDTQYF. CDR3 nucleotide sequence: TGTGCCAGCACCCGGACTAGCGGGAGAGGTTCAGATACGCAGTATTTT.

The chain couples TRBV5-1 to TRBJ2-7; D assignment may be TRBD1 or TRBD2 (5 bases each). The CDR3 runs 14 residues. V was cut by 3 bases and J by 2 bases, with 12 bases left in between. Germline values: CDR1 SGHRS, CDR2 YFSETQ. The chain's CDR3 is CASSYPGTTYEQYF. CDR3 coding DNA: TGCGCCAGCAGCTACCCCGGGACGACCTACGAGCAGTACTTC.

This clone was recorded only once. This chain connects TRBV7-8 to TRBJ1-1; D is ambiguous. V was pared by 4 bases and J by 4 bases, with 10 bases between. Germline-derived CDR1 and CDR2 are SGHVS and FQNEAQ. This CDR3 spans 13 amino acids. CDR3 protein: CASSSLSGTEAFF. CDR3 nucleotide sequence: TGTGCCAGCAGCTCACTCTCCGGCACTGAAGCTTTCTTT.

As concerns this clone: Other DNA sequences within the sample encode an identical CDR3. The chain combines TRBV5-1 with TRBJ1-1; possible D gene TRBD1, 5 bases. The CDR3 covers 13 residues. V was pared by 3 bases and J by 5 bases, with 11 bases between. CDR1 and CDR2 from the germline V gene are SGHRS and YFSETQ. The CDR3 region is CASSSGAGTEAFF. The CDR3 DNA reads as TGCGCCAGCAGCTCCGGGGCTGGAACTGAAGCTTTCTTT.

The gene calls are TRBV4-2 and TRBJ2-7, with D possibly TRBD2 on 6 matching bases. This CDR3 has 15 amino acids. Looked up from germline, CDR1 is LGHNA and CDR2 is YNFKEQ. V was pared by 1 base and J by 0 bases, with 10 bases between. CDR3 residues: CASSQVGGTSYEQYF. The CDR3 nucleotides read TGTGCCAGCAGCCAAGTGGGAGGAACCTCCTACGAGCAGTACTTC.

Here the CDR3 DNA reads TGTGCCAGCCACGCTGGGGACCCCCAGCAGGCTAGCTACACCTTC. This translates into CASHAGDPQQASYTF. V is TRBV9 and J is TRBJ1-2; TRBD1 is a possible D gene (5 bases). The germline V and J ends were trimmed by 7 bases and 9 bases, with 25 bases remaining between them. The CDR3 length is 15 residues. Germline CDR1 SGDLS, CDR2 YYNGEE. The full variable domain, in which reference TRBV9 and TRBJ1-2 provide the parts outside the CDR3, is DSGVTQTPKHLITATGQRVTLRCSPRSGDLSVYWYQQSLDQGLQFLIQYYNGEERAKGNILERFSAQQFPDLHSELNLSSLELGDSALYFCASHAGDPQQASYTFGSGTRLTVV.

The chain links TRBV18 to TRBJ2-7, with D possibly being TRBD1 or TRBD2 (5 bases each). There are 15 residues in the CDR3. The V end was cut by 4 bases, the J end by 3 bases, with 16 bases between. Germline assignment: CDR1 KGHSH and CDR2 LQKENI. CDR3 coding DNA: TGTGCCAGCTCACTATCCGGGACGGAAAGCTACGAGCAGTACTTC. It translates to CASSLSGTESYEQYF.

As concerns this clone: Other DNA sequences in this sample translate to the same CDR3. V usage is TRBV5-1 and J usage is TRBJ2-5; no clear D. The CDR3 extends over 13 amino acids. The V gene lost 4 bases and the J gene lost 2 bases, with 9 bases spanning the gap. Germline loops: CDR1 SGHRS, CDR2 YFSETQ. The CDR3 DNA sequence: TGCGCCAGCAGCCCTGGTCCGCAAGAGACCCAGTACTTC. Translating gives CASSPGPQETQYF.